Listed below are T cell receptor beta chains from one sample, sequenced in a study of blood T cells in healthy people across ages. A single record per CDR3 protein comes from TCRdb applying MiXCR to the 5' RACE reads. This sample has some 730,000 distinct CDR3 sequences, with about 20% found just once. The sample was blood. The receptor set was obtained from a man in his 70s in good health. Both conserved end residues are part of each CDR3. Fields, in order: D gene, V gene, clone size, J gene, CDR3 protein, CDR3 DNA. The D gene is left open where the match is weak. Size values are once, few and many counts, or a class for expanded clones, and some rows have none.

>-|TRBV4-1|-|TRBJ2-7
CASSQEGLTGPSYEQYF
TGCGCCAGCAGCCAAGAGGGACTTACAGGGCCCTCCTACGAGCAGTACTTC
>TRBD2|TRBV7-2|-|TRBJ2-5
CASSLGVLAGLQETQYF
TGTGCCAGCAGCTTAGGAGTACTAGCGGGACTCCAAGAGACCCAGTACTTC
>TRBD1|TRBV7-9|few|TRBJ2-3
CASSPTSGTGTDTQYF
TGTGCCAGCAGCCCCACATCCGGGACAGGCACAGATACGCAGTATTTT
>-|TRBV6-1|-|TRBJ2-5
CASSPSWRRDTQYF
TGTGCCAGCAGCCCTAGCTGGCGGAGGGATACCCAGTACTTC
>-|TRBV5-1|-|TRBJ2-7
CASSWMAGVSSYEQYF
TGCGCCAGCAGCTGGATGGCAGGGGTTAGCTCCTACGAGCAGTACTTC
>-|TRBV7-9|few|TRBJ2-2
CASSYGTSWTGELFF
TGTGCCAGCAGCTACGGGACGTCATGGACCGGGGAGCTGTTTTTT
>-|TRBV5-1|few|TRBJ2-1
CASSLSGAGEQFF
TGCGCCAGCAGCTTGAGTGGGGCTGGCGAGCAGTTCTTC
>-|TRBV9|few|TRBJ1-4
CASSVAQGDEKLFF
TGTGCCAGCAGCGTAGCCCAAGGGGATGAAAAACTGTTTTTT
>TRBD2|TRBV20-1|few|TRBJ2-2
CSARDSGGNTGELFF
TGCAGTGCTAGAGATAGCGGGGGTAACACCGGGGAGCTGTTTTTT
>-|TRBV4-1|-|TRBJ2-3
CASSQMSYTDTQYF
TGCGCCAGCAGCCAGATGTCCTACACAGATACGCAGTATTTT
>-|TRBV3-1|-|TRBJ2-4
CASSQVGLGNIQYF
TGTGCCAGCAGCCAAGTGGGACTCGGGAACATTCAGTACTTC
>TRBD2|TRBV20-1|-|TRBJ2-3
CSARVAGSDTQYF
TGCAGTGCTAGGGTAGCGGGATCAGATACGCAGTATTTT
>-|TRBV7-2|few|TRBJ2-1
CASSLGGQRGYNEQFF
TGTGCCAGCAGCTTAGGAGGGCAACGGGGCTACAATGAGCAGTTCTTC
>TRBD1|TRBV6-5|few|TRBJ1-5
CASSSRQGINQPQHF
TGTGCCAGCAGTTCACGACAGGGGATCAATCAGCCCCAGCATTTT
>-|TRBV25-1|-|TRBJ2-2
CASSEWNRGELFF
TGTGCCAGCAGTGAATGGAACAGGGGGGAGCTGTTTTTT
>-|TRBV20-1|-|TRBJ1-6
CSASNGIPGSPLHF
TGCAGTGCTAGTAACGGGATACCGGGTTCACCCCTCCACTTT
>-|TRBV29-1|-|TRBJ2-3
CSVVQPLTDTQYF
TGCAGCGTTGTTCAGCCCCTCACAGATACGCAGTATTTT
>-|TRBV6-6|few|TRBJ1-5
CASRVDSLNQPQHF
TGTGCCAGCAGGGTGGACAGCCTCAATCAGCCCCAGCATTTT
>-|TRBV9|few|TRBJ2-5
CASSVEVRELETQYF
TGTGCCAGCAGCGTAGAGGTCCGGGAGCTCGAGACCCAGTACTTC
>-|TRBV15|few|TRBJ1-5
CATSRTDRSNQPQHF
TGTGCCACCAGCCGTACGGACCGTAGCAATCAGCCCCAGCATTTT
>-|TRBV2|-|TRBJ2-7
CASSEGGTEVYEQYF
TGTGCCAGCAGTGAAGGGGGTACAGAAGTCTACGAGCAGTACTTC
>TRBD2|TRBV10-2|-|TRBJ2-5
CASSEWLAGKPQETQYF
TGCGCCAGCAGTGAGTGGCTAGCGGGGAAACCACAAGAGACCCAGTACTTC
>-|TRBV6-4|few|TRBJ2-6
CASSEGGANVLTF
TGTGCCAGCAGTGAGGGAGGGGCCAACGTCCTGACTTTC
>TRBD2|TRBV7-6|few|TRBJ2-3
CASSSGLTGGPDTQYF
TGTGCCAGCAGCTCGGGACTAACGGGGGGGCCAGATACGCAGTATTTT
>-|TRBV7-8|-|TRBJ1-5
CASSLGQAQPQHF
TGTGCCAGCAGCTTAGGGCAGGCTCAGCCCCAGCATTTT
>TRBD2|TRBV11-3|few|TRBJ2-1
CASSAGLAENNEQFF
TGTGCCAGCAGCGCCGGACTAGCGGAGAACAATGAGCAGTTCTTC
>-|TRBV29-1|-|TRBJ2-3
CSVHRRDTQYF
TGCAGCGTTCATAGGAGAGATACGCAGTATTTT
>TRBD1|TRBV9|-|TRBJ2-7
CASSPRQGVNYEQYF
TGTGCCAGCAGCCCAAGACAGGGGGTAAACTACGAGCAGTACTTC
>-|TRBV6-1|-|TRBJ2-4
CASSEEGLRNIQYF
TGTGCCAGCAGTGAAGAAGGACTGAGAAACATTCAGTACTTC
>TRBD1|TRBV5-6|-|TRBJ1-2
CASSPGGQASYGYTF
TGTGCCAGCAGCCCCGGCGGACAGGCCTCCTATGGCTACACCTTC
>TRBD2|TRBV7-9|-|TRBJ2-1
CASSPRIAGFYNEQFF
TGTGCCAGCAGCCCCCGTATAGCGGGGTTCTACAATGAGCAGTTCTTC
>-|TRBV7-9|-|TRBJ1-1
CASSPRGRGGTEAFF
TGTGCCAGCAGCCCCCGTGGGCGGGGGGGGACTGAAGCTTTCTTT
>TRBD1|TRBV27|few|TRBJ1-3
CASSAQQGVGNTIYF
TGTGCCAGTAGTGCCCAACAGGGGGTTGGAAACACCATATATTTT
>-|TRBV20-1|-|TRBJ1-1
CSAERGRGERHTEAFF
TGCAGTGCCGAGAGGGGCAGGGGAGAGAGGCACACTGAAGCTTTCTTT
>TRBD1|TRBV20-1|many|TRBJ1-5
CSAKGQSKQPQHF
TGCAGTGCCAAGGGACAGAGCAAACAGCCCCAGCATTTT
>-|TRBV18|-|TRBJ1-2
CASSPGANNYGYTF
TGTGCCAGCTCACCAGGAGCCAATAACTATGGCTACACCTTC
>-|TRBV6-5|few|TRBJ1-1
CASSYSSAGRGAFF
TGTGCCAGCAGTTACTCGAGTGCCGGGAGGGGAGCTTTCTTT
>TRBD1|TRBV24-1|few|TRBJ1-2
CASSDRDRGQYGYTF
TGTGCCTCCAGTGACCGGGACAGGGGCCAATATGGCTACACCTTC
>-|TRBV20-1|few|TRBJ2-7
CSALSRGLSYEQYF
TGCAGTGCCCTAAGTCGCGGGCTCTCCTACGAGCAGTACTTC
>TRBD2|TRBV27|-|TRBJ2-1
CASSFVGLVSSEQFF
TGTGCCAGCAGTTTTGTGGGACTAGTATCTAGCGAGCAGTTCTTC
>-|TRBV19|-|TRBJ2-1
CASSGQYNEQFF
TGTGCCAGTAGCGGACAATACAATGAGCAGTTCTTC
>-|TRBV20-1|-|TRBJ1-2
CSANHRGLGNYGYTF
TGCAGTGCGAACCACAGAGGTCTTGGGAACTATGGCTACACCTTC
>-|TRBV14|-|TRBJ2-1
CASNRGMGSYNEQFF
TGTGCCAGCAACCGGGGTATGGGCTCCTACAATGAGCAGTTCTTC
>-|TRBV12-3/TRBV12-4|-|TRBJ2-2
CASSFQANTGELFF
TGTGCCAGCAGTTTTCAGGCGAACACCGGGGAGCTGTTTTTT
>-|TRBV11-2|many|TRBJ2-3
CASTLYQGRVADTQYF
TGTGCCAGCACCCTGTATCAGGGGCGCGTTGCAGATACGCAGTATTTT
>-|TRBV20-1|-|TRBJ2-5
CSASWGETQYF
TGCAGTGCTAGCTGGGGAGAGACCCAGTACTTC
>-|TRBV3-1|few|TRBJ1-1
CASSHPQGSTEAFF
TGTGCCAGCAGCCATCCTCAGGGAAGCACTGAAGCTTTCTTT
>TRBD1|TRBV7-2|many|TRBJ2-5
CASTSRQGARETQYF
TGTGCCAGCACCTCGAGACAGGGGGCAAGAGAGACCCAGTACTTC
>-|TRBV7-2|few|TRBJ1-6
CASSLVRAPNSPLHF
TGTGCCAGCAGCTTAGTCCGGGCCCCAAATTCACCCCTCCACTTT
>TRBD2|TRBV20-1|few|TRBJ2-7
CSALAGGPHEQYF
TGCAGTGCACTAGCGGGGGGGCCTCACGAGCAGTACTTC
>-|TRBV9|few|TRBJ1-2
CASSAPSQPHYGYTF
TGTGCCAGCAGCGCCCCCTCACAGCCTCACTATGGCTACACCTTC
>-|TRBV7-9|-|TRBJ2-1
CASSSISNEQFF
TGTGCCAGCAGCTCCATATCCAATGAGCAGTTCTTC
>-|TRBV7-3|few|TRBJ2-1
CASSLWPSSYNEQFF
TGTGCCAGCAGCTTATGGCCGAGCTCCTACAATGAGCAGTTCTTC
>-|TRBV12-3/TRBV12-4|-|TRBJ2-6
CASSLWGRSGANVLTF
TGTGCCAGCAGTTTATGGGGGCGCTCTGGGGCCAACGTCCTGACTTTC
>-|TRBV5-6|few|TRBJ1-4
CASSLVVDSRNEKLFF
TGTGCCAGCAGCTTGGTCGTGGACAGTCGTAATGAAAAACTGTTTTTT
>-|TRBV2|few|TRBJ1-2
CASSDPPYTF
TGTGCCAGCAGTGACCCCCCCTACACCTTC
>-|TRBV25-1|-|TRBJ2-2
CASSEGSPHQLTGELFF
TGTGCCAGCAGTGAGGGAAGCCCCCATCAACTCACCGGGGAGCTGTTTTTT